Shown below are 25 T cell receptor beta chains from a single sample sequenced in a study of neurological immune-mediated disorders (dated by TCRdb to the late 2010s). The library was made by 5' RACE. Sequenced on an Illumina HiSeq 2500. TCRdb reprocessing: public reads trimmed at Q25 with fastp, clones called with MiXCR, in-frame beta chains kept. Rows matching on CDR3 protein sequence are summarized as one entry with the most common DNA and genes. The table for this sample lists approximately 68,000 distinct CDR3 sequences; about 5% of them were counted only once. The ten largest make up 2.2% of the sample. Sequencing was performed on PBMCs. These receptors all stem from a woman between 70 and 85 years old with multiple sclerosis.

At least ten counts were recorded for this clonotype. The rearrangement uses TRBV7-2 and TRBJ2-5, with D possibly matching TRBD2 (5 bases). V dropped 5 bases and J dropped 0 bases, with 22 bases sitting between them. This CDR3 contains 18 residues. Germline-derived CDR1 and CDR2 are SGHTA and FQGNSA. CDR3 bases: TGTGCCAGCAGCCCTCGGAGAGGTGGCGGACTGTACCAAGAGACCCAGTACTTC. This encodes CASSPRRGGGLYQETQYF.

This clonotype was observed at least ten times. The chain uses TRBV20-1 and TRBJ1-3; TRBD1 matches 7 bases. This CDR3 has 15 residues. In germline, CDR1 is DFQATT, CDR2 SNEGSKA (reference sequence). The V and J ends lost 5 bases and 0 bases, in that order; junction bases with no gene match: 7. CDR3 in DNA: TGCAGTGCTGCGAACAGGGGCCTCTCTGGAAACACCATATATTTT. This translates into CSAANRGLSGNTIYF.

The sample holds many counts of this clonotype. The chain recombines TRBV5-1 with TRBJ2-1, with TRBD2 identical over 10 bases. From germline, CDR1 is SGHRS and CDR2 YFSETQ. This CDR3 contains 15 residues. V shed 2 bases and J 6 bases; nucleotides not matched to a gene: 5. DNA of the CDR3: TGCGCCAGCAGCTTCAAGCGGGAGGGAACCAATGAGCAGTTCTTC. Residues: CASSFKREGTNEQFF.

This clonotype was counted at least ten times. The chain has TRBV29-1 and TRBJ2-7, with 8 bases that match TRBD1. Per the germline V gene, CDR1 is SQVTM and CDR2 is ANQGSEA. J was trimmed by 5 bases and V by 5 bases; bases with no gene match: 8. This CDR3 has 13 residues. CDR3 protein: CSVWRQGSNEQYF. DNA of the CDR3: TGCAGCGTTTGGAGACAGGGGAGTAACGAGCAGTACTTC.

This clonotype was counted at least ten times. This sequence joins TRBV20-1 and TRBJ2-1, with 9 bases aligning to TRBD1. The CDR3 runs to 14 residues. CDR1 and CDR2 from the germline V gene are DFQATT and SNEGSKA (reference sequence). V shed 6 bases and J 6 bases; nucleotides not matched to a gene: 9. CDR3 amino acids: CSATGTGYVNEQFF. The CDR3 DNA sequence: TGCAGTGCGACCGGGACAGGGTATGTCAATGAGCAGTTCTTC.

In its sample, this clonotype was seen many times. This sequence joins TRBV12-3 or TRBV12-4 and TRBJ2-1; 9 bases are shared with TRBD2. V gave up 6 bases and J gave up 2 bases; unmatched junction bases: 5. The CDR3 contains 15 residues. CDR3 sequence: CASSPLAGTYNEQFF. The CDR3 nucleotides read TGTGCCAGCAGCCCTCTAGCGGGAACCTACAATGAGCAGTTCTTC.

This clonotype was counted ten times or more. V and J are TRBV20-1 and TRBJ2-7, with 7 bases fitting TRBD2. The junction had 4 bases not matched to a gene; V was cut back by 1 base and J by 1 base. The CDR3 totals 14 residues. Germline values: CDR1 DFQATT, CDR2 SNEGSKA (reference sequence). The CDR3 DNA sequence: TGCAGTGCTAGAGGCCCTAGCGGATCCTACGAGCAGTACTTC. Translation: CSARGPSGSYEQYF.

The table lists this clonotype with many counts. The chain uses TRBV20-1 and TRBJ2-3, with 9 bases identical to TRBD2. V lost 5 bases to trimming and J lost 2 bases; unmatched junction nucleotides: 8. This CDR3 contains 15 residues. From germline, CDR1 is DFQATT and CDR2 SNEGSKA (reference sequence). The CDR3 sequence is CSAVNSGRNTDTQYF. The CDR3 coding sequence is TGCAGTGCTGTCAATAGCGGGAGAAACACAGATACGCAGTATTTT.

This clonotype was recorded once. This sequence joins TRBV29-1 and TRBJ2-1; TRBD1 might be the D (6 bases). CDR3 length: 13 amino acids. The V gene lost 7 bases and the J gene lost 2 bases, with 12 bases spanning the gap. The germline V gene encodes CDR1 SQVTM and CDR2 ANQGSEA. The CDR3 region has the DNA TGCAGCGATAGGACAGACCCCTACAATGAGCAGTTCTTC. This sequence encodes CSDRTDPYNEQFF.

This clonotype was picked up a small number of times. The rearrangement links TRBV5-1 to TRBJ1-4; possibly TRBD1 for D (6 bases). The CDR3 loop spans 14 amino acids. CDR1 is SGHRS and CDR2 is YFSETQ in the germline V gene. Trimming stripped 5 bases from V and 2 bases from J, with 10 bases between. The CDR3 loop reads CASRLGQTNEKLFF. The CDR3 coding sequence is TGCGCCAGCAGACTCGGACAGACTAATGAAAAACTGTTTTTT. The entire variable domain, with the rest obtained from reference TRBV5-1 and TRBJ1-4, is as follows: KAGVTQTPRYLIKTRGQQVTLSCSPISGHRSVSWYQQTPGQGLQFLFEYFSETQRNKGNFPGRFSGRQFSNSRSEMNVSTLELGDSALYLCASRLGQTNEKLFFGSGTQLSVL.

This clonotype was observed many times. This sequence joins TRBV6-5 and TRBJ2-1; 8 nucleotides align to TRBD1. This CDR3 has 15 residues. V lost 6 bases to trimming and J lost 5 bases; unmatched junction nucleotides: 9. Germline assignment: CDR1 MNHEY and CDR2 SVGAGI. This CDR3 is CASSPSDRDHNEQFF. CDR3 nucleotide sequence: TGTGCCAGCAGCCCTTCGGACAGGGACCACAATGAGCAGTTCTTC.

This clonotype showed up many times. The CDR3 DNA sequence: TGCAGTGCTAGAGACGGACTATCCCGATACAATGAGCAGTTCTTC. It translates to CSARDGLSRYNEQFF. The rearrangement uses TRBV20-1 and TRBJ2-1; tentatively, D is TRBD2 (6 bases). The V gene lost 0 bases and the J gene lost 4 bases, with 13 bases spanning the gap. This CDR3 is 15 amino acids long. Germline CDR1 DFQATT, CDR2 SNEGSKA (reference sequence).

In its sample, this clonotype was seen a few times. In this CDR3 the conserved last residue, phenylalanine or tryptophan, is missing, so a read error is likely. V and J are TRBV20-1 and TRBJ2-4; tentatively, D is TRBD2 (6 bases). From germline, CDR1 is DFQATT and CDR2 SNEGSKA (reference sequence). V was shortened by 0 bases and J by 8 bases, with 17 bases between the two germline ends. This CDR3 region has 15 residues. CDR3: CSARERGGDKDIQYN. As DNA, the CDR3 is TGCAGTGCTAGAGAGAGGGGAGGAGACAAGGACATTCAGTACAAC.

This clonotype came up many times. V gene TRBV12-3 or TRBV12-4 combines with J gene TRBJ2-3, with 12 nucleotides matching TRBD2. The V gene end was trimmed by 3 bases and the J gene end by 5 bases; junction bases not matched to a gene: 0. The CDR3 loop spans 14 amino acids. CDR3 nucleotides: TGTGCCAGCAGTTTGACTAGCGGGAGAGATACGCAGTATTTT. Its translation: CASSLTSGRDTQYF.

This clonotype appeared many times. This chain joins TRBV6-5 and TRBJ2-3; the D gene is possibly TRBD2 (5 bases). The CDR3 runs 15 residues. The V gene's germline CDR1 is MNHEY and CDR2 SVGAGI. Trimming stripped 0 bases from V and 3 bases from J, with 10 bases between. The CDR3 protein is CASSYSRGITDTQYF. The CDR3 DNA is TGTGCCAGCAGTTACTCGAGAGGGATAACAGATACGCAGTATTTT.

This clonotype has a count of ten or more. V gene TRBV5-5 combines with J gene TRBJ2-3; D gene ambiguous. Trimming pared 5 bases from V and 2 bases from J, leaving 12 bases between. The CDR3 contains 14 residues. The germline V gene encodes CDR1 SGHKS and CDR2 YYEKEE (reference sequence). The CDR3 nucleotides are TGTGCCAGCAGACCCGGACCCATCACAGATACGCAGTATTTT. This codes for CASRPGPITDTQYF.

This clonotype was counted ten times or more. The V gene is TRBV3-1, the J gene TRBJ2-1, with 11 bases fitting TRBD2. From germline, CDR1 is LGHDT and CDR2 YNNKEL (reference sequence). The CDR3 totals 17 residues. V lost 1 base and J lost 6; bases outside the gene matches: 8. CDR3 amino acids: CASSQGRGGLAVNEQFF. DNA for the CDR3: TGTGCCAGCAGCCAAGGAAGGGGGGGACTAGCGGTCAATGAGCAGTTCTTC.

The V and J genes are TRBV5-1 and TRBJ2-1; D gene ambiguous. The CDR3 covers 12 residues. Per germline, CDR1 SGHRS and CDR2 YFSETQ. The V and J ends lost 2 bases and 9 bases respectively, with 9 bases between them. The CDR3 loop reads CASSLTDSEQFF. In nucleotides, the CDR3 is TGCGCCAGCAGCTTAACTGACTCTGAGCAGTTCTTC.

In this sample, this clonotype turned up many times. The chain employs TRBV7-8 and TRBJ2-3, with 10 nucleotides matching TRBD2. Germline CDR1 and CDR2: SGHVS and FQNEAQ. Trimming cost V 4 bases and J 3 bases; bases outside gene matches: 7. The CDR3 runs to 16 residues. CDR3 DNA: TGTGCCAGCAGCTCGCTTAGCGGGAGGAGGACAGATACGCAGTATTTT. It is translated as CASSSLSGRRTDTQYF.

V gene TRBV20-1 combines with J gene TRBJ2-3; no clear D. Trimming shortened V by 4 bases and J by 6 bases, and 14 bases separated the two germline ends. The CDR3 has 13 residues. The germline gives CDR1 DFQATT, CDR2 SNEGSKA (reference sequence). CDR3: CSAKRRLQDTQYF. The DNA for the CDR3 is TGCAGTGCTAAACGACGTCTACAGGATACGCAGTATTTT.

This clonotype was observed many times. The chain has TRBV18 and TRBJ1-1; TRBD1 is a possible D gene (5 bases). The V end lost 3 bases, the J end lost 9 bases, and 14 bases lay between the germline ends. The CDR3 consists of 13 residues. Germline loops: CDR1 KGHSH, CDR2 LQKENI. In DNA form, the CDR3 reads TGTGCCAGCTCACCTACTCTGACAGCTCAAGCTTTCTTT. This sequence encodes CASSPTLTAQAFF.

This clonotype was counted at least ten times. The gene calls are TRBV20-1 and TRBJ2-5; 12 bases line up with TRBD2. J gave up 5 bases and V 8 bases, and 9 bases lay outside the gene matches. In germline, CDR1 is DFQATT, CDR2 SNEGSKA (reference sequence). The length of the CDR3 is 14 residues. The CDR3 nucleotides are TGCAGTTCCTCTGGACTAGCGGGAAAGGAGACCCAGTACTTC. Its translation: CSSSGLAGKETQYF.

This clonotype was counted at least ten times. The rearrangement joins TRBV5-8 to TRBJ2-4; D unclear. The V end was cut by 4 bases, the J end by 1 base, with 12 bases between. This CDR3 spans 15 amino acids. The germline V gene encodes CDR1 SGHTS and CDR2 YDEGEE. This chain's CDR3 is CASSTGTGAKNIQYF. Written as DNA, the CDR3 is TGTGCCAGCAGCACGGGTACTGGGGCCAAAAACATTCAGTACTTC. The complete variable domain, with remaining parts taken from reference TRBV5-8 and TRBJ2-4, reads EAGVTQSPTHLIKTRGQQATLRCSPISGHTSVYWYQQALGLGLQFLLWYDEGEERNRGNFPPRFSGRQFPNYSSELNVNALELEDSALYLCASSTGTGAKNIQYFGAGTRLSVL.

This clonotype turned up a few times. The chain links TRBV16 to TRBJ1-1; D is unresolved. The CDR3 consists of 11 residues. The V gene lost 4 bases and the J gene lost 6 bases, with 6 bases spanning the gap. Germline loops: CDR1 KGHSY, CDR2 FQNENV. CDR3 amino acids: CASSPGAEAFF. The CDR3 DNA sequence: TGTGCCAGCAGCCCCGGGGCTGAAGCTTTCTTT.

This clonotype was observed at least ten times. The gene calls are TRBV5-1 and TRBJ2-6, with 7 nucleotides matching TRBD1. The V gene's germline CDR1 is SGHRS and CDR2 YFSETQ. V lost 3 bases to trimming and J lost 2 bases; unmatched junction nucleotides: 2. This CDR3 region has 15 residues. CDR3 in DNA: TGCGCCAGCAGCTCCGACAGGGCTGGGGCCAACGTCCTGACTTTC. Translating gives CASSSDRAGANVLTF.